A selection of T cell receptor beta chains follows, all from one sample in a study of cytomegalovirus exposure and HLA in healthy donors. Assay used: immunoSEQ multiplex PCR; TCRdb lists only in-frame clones, some missing. Of about 130,000 clones in the sample, approximately 94% were seen once. The sequenced sample consisted of PBMCs. The receptors derive from a man aged 18 to 30 in good health and CMV-seropositive. Each CDR3 is given with its conserved first and last residue. The D gene is left open where the match is weak. Size tells how often a clone was seen (once, few, many) or the class of an expanded clone, and some rows leave it out.

len: 13
j_gene: TRBJ2-7
d_gene: TRBD2
abundance: NA
v_gene: TRBV27
CDR3aa: CASRFSGRDEQYF
CDR3nt: TGTGCCAGCAGATTCAGCGGGAGGGACGAGCAGTACTTC

len: 14
j_gene: TRBJ2-1
d_gene: TRBD2
abundance: NA
v_gene: TRBV6-5
CDR3aa: CASSRGGARNEQFF
CDR3nt: TGTGCCAGCAGCCGCGGGGGGGCCCGGAATGAGCAGTTCTTC

len: 15
j_gene: TRBJ2-3
d_gene: NA
abundance: once
v_gene: TRBV5-1
CDR3aa: CASSLAGAATDTQYF
CDR3nt: TGCGCCAGCAGCTTGGCCGGAGCCGCAACAGATACGCAGTATTTT

len: 15
j_gene: TRBJ2-5
d_gene: NA
abundance: NA
v_gene: TRBV15
CDR3aa: CATSRDLAGRETQYF
CDR3nt: TGTGCCACCAGCAGAGATTTGGCAGGGCGAGAGACCCAGTACTTC

len: 15
j_gene: TRBJ1-6
d_gene: TRBD1
abundance: NA
v_gene: TRBV19
CDR3aa: CASSITGTGLSPLHF
CDR3nt: TGTGCCAGTAGTATTACCGGGACAGGGCTTTCACCCCTCCACTTT

len: 15
j_gene: TRBJ2-3
d_gene: TRBD1
abundance: NA
v_gene: TRBV5-1
CDR3aa: CASSSFQGAADTQYF
CDR3nt: TGCGCCAGCAGCTCGTTCCAGGGGGCGGCAGATACGCAGTATTTT

len: 16
j_gene: TRBJ2-3
d_gene: TRBD1
abundance: NA
v_gene: TRBV11-2
CDR3aa: CASSLERQGGTDTQYF
CDR3nt: TGTGCCAGCAGCTTAGAACGACAGGGTGGCACAGATACGCAGTATTTT

len: 17
j_gene: TRBJ1-3
d_gene: NA
abundance: NA
v_gene: TRBV25-1
CDR3aa: CASSEYFGRESGNTIYF
CDR3nt: TGTGCCAGCAGTGAATATTTTGGTAGGGAGTCCGGAAACACCATATATTTT

len: 11
j_gene: TRBJ1-2
d_gene: NA
abundance: NA
v_gene: TRBV29-1
CDR3aa: CSVELSYGYTF
CDR3nt: TGCAGCGTTGAACTGTCCTATGGCTACACCTTC

len: 15
j_gene: TRBJ2-6
d_gene: NA
abundance: NA
v_gene: TRBV27
CDR3aa: CASSFERSGANVLTF
CDR3nt: TGTGCCAGCAGTTTTGAGAGGTCTGGGGCCAACGTCCTGACTTTC

len: 13
j_gene: TRBJ2-3
d_gene: TRBD1
abundance: NA
v_gene: TRBV10-3
CDR3aa: CAIGQGGADTQYF
CDR3nt: TGTGCCATCGGACAGGGGGGAGCAGATACGCAGTATTTT

len: 14
j_gene: TRBJ2-7
d_gene: TRBD1
abundance: NA
v_gene: TRBV18
CDR3aa: CASSPAGGWREQYF
CDR3nt: TGTGCCAGCTCACCAGCAGGGGGCTGGAGGGAGCAGTACTTC

len: 19
j_gene: TRBJ1-2
d_gene: NA
abundance: NA
v_gene: TRBV18
CDR3aa: CASSPLGGADLRTNYGYTF
CDR3nt: TGTGCCAGCTCACCCTTAGGGGGGGCCGACCTAAGGACTAACTATGGCTACACCTTC

len: 13
j_gene: TRBJ2-7
d_gene: NA
abundance: NA
v_gene: TRBV7-9
CDR3aa: CASSLGRGYEQYF
CDR3nt: TGTGCCAGCAGCTTAGGACGGGGTTACGAGCAGTACTTC

len: 19
j_gene: TRBJ2-5
d_gene: TRBD2
abundance: NA
v_gene: TRBV30
CDR3aa: CAWSVGGRYGWGRQETQYF
CDR3nt: TGTGCCTGGAGTGTTGGCGGGAGGTACGGTTGGGGAAGACAAGAGACCCAGTACTTC

len: 13
j_gene: TRBJ2-7
d_gene: TRBD1
abundance: NA
v_gene: TRBV11-2
CDR3aa: CASSSGTAYEQYF
CDR3nt: TGTGCCAGCAGCTCCGGGACAGCGTACGAGCAGTACTTC

len: 12
j_gene: TRBJ1-5
d_gene: NA
abundance: NA
v_gene: TRBV6-4
CDR3aa: CASSDGHNGPHF
CDR3nt: TGTGCCAGCAGTGACGGACACAACGGGCCACATTTT